These 17 T cell receptor beta chains were all obtained from the same sample, sequenced in a study of cytomegalovirus exposure and HLA in healthy donors (dated 2017 in TCRdb). Library preparation employed the immunoSEQ multiplex PCR assay. The multiplex PCR relied on a mix of 60 forward primers for TCR Vbeta segments and 13 reverse primers for TCR Jbeta segments. In its TCRdb copy, this immuneACCESS table keeps in-frame sequences only and misses some clones. Where compared with another copy, unresolved V genes explain less than half of these, and the others have no known cause. Within this sample are 110,000 to 150,000 clones, with 76% of them counted one time only. Together, the top ten hold around 2% of the sample. The sequenced sample consisted of PBMCs. The receptors come from a woman in her 40s in good health and CMV-seronegative.

The chain links TRBV27 to TRBJ2-5; 8 bases align to TRBD2. The J call may be wrong; the DNA end is better matched by TRBJ2-7. The CDR3 is made up of 13 amino acids. Germline lookup yields CDR1 MNHEY and CDR2 SMNVEV (reference sequence). The CDR3 region has the DNA TGTGCCAGCAGTCCAGCGGGAGCTTACGAGCAGTACTTC. Protein product: CASSPAGAYEQYF.

V gene TRBV11-2 combines with J gene TRBJ2-7; perhaps TRBD2 as D (6 bases). The germline CDR1 and CDR2 sequences are SGHAT and FQNNGV. This CDR3 is 15 amino acids long. The ends were cut back, 3 bases at V and 3 bases at J, with 15 bases in the middle. CDR3: CASSFGGGGIYEQYF. DNA for the CDR3: TGTGCCAGCAGCTTTGGCGGAGGCGGGATCTACGAGCAGTACTTC. The complete variable domain, with remaining parts taken from reference TRBV11-2 and TRBJ2-7, reads EAGVAQSPRYKIIEKRQSVAFWCNPISGHATLYWYQQILGQGPKLLIQFQNNGVVDDSQLPKDRFSAERLKGVDSTLKIQPAKLEDSAVYLCASSFGGGGIYEQYFGPGTRLTVT.

Notes on this clone: Other DNA sequences within the sample encode an identical CDR3. This sequence joins TRBV5-1 and TRBJ1-1; a weak D match, TRBD1 (6 bases). Between the trimmed V and J ends, which lost 0 bases and 0 bases, there was a span of 9 bases. CDR1 is SGHRS and CDR2 is YFSETQ in the germline V gene. This CDR3 is 15 amino acids long. The CDR3 DNA is TGCGCCAGCAGCTTGGGGGGGGGCATGAACACTGAAGCTTTCTTT. Translated: CASSLGGGMNTEAFF.

The chain links TRBV5-4 to TRBJ2-5, with D maybe TRBD2 (5 bases). Deletions cut 3 bases from V and 4 bases from J, with 13 bases between. The germline V gene has CDR1 SGHNT and CDR2 YYREEE (reference sequence). There are 14 residues in the CDR3. The CDR3 protein is CASSSSSSGETQYF. CDR3 DNA: TGTGCCAGCAGCTCCAGTAGCAGCGGAGAGACCCAGTACTTC.

This chain links TRBV2 with TRBJ1-5, with 12 bases fitting TRBD1. Germline V gene lookup returns CDR1 SNHLY and CDR2 FYNNEI. Unmatched junction bases numbered 6, after V lost 7 bases and J lost 2 bases. This CDR3 has 16 amino acids. The CDR3 spells CASTGTGGLGNQPQHF. In nucleotides, the CDR3 is TGTGCCAGCACCGGGACAGGGGGCCTGGGCAATCAGCCCCAGCATTTT.

The rearrangement joins TRBV2 to TRBJ1-3, with 7 bases identical to TRBD1. There are 15 residues in the CDR3. In germline, CDR1 is SNHLY, CDR2 FYNNEI. Unmatched junction bases numbered 12, after V lost 6 bases and J lost 7 bases. The CDR3 DNA sequence: TGTGCCAGCAGGTCATCAGGGGGTGTTGGCAACACCATATATTTT. It is translated as CASRSSGGVGNTIYF.

V and J are TRBV29-1 and TRBJ1-4, with 7 bases that match TRBD1. After removal of 4 bases from V and 7 bases from J, the junction contained 9 bases not matched to a gene. Germline V gene data show CDR1 as SQVTM and CDR2 as ANQGSEA. The CDR3 extends over 14 amino acids. CDR3 sequence (DNA): TGCAGCGTTGCGCAGACAGGGCGGGGTGAAAAACTGTTTTTT. It translates to CSVAQTGRGEKLFF. The full variable domain, its missing parts supplied by reference TRBV29-1 and TRBJ1-4, is SAVISQKPSRDICQRGTSLTIQCQVDSQVTMMFWYRQQPGQSLTLIATANQGSEATYESGFVIDKFPISRPNLTFSTLTVSNMSPEDSSIYLCSVAQTGRGEKLFFGSGTQLSVL.

This rearrangement joins TRBV18 to TRBJ1-2, with D unresolved. This CDR3 has 14 residues. Between the trimmed V and J ends, which lost 3 bases and 6 bases, there was a span of 14 bases. Germline CDR1 KGHSH, CDR2 LQKENI. CDR3 loop: CASSPLVEGNGYTF. In nucleotides, the CDR3 is TGTGCCAGCTCACCCCTGGTCGAGGGTAATGGCTACACCTTC.

The rearrangement uses TRBV11-2 and TRBJ2-1; D not certain. Germline V gene lookup returns CDR1 SGHAT and CDR2 FQNNGV. This CDR3 is built from 13 residues. Trimming shortened V by 4 bases and J by 4 bases, and 8 bases separated the two germline ends. The CDR3 region is CASSSLLYNEQFF. DNA for the CDR3: TGTGCCAGCAGCTCCCTTTTATACAATGAGCAGTTCTTC.

CDR3 nucleotide sequence: TGTGCCAGCAGTGAAGTGTTGGGCAAGGAGAACACTGAAGCTTTCTTT. Encoded protein: CASSEVLGKENTEAFF. This chain joins TRBV6-1 and TRBJ1-1; no clear D. This CDR3 is built from 16 residues. The ends were cut back, 1 base at V and 1 base at J, with 13 bases in the middle. Per germline, CDR1 MNHNS and CDR2 SASEGT.

The chain recombines TRBV28 with TRBJ2-5; maybe TRBD1 (6 bases). The tail of the sequence fits TRBJ2-7 better, so the J call may be wrong. The germline V gene has CDR1 MDHEN and CDR2 SYDVKM. The CDR3 sequence is 14 residues long. CDR3 DNA: TGTGCCAGCAGTCCCGGCCAACAGGGATACGAGCAGTACTTC. It yields the protein CASSPGQQGYEQYF.

The chain links TRBV9 to TRBJ2-1; D may be TRBD1 (6 bases). Germline CDR1 reads SGDLS; CDR2 reads YYNGEE. CDR3 length: 14 residues. Trimming took off 0 bases at V and 9 bases at J, with 13 bases between the two ends. In nucleotides, the CDR3 is TGTGCCAGCAGCGTAGAATTCAGGGGAGCTGAGCAGTTCTTC. It encodes CASSVEFRGAEQFF.

This clone has only one observation. This rearrangement joins TRBV7-6 to TRBJ1-2; TRBD1 is a possible D gene (5 bases). The CDR3 has 16 amino acids. The germline V gene has CDR1 SGHVS and CDR2 FNYEAQ. V was pared by 0 bases and J by 2 bases, with 13 bases between. CDR3 in amino acids: CASSLALAGPNYGYTF. The CDR3 region has the DNA TGTGCCAGCAGCTTAGCGCTTGCGGGACCGAACTATGGCTACACCTTC.

The V gene is TRBV5-1, the J gene TRBJ1-4; D is perhaps TRBD1 (6 bases). Trimming left V 0 bases short and J 5 bases short, with 11 bases between. Per the germline V gene, CDR1 is SGHRS and CDR2 is YFSETQ. This CDR3 is built from 15 residues. This CDR3 is CASSLAGGLNEKLFF. CDR3 sequence (DNA): TGCGCCAGCAGCTTGGCCGGGGGGCTCAATGAAAAACTGTTTTTT.

This chain connects TRBV6-5 to TRBJ2-3; D perhaps matches TRBD2 (5 bases). Per germline, CDR1 MNHEY and CDR2 SVGAGI. The CDR3 is made up of 16 amino acids. V lost 0 bases to trimming and J lost 4 bases, with 14 bases between them. CDR3 residues: CASSYSTGIGSDTQYF. The DNA for the CDR3 is TGTGCCAGCAGTTACTCGACCGGGATAGGGTCAGATACGCAGTATTTT.

The V call is TRBV5-4, the J call TRBJ2-3; the D gene is possibly TRBD2 (6 bases). Germline V gene sequence: CDR1 SGHNT, CDR2 YYREEE (reference sequence). The V gene lost 4 bases and the J gene lost 0 bases, with 18 bases spanning the gap. The CDR3 loop spans 17 amino acids. CDR3 sequence (DNA): TGTGCCAGCAGCCCCCACGAGGGGCGGGGTAGCACAGATACGCAGTATTTT. Translating gives CASSPHEGRGSTDTQYF.

CDR3 DNA: TGCGCCAGCAGCTTGACTACAGGGATCACCGGGGAGCTGTTTTTT. Amino acids: CASSLTTGITGELFF. This rearrangement joins TRBV5-1 to TRBJ2-2; tentatively, D is TRBD1 (6 bases). The CDR3 has 15 residues. Trimming left V 1 base short and J 4 bases short, with 11 bases between. The germline V gene encodes CDR1 SGHRS and CDR2 YFSETQ.